This note documents a single T cell receptor (beta chain) sequence. Its cognate antigen is unknown. Per individual sample, 100,000 or so TCR templates were assayed. This table comes from immunoSEQ multiplex PCR, and its TCRdb copy is limited to in-frame clones, with some not included. The sample lists around 100,000 clones, about 93% occurring once. The sample comes from a study of siplizumab effects on memory and regulatory T cells. Findings and caveats of the study: On average, about 69% of mappable alloreactive CD4+ clones were Treg-derived under siplizumab, against 26.9% in controls. Some alloreactive sequences were traceable to unstimulated CD4+ memory cells, and siplizumab significantly reduced them. Naive T cells were seemingly more diverse than memory cells, and major contributions to the alloresponse seemed to be made by them.

Material for sequencing was non-Treg CD4+ T cells sorted from blood. The TCR sequence derives from a human donor in good health.

DNA of the CDR3: TGCGCCAGCAGCTCACGCACTGGCGGCACTGAAGCTTTCTTT. Translated, it gives CASSSRTGGTEAFF. The genes are TRBV5-1 and TRBJ1-1, with D unresolved. V was pared by 3 bases and J by 4 bases, with 13 bases between. Per germline, CDR1 SGHRS and CDR2 YFSETQ. This CDR3 comprises 14 residues.